This is a list of T cell receptor beta chains from one sample in a study of Ad26.COV2.S vaccination and SARS-CoV-2 variants. Sequencing used immunoSEQ multiplex PCR; TCRdb keeps in-frame clones, though not all of them. This table has a few hundred thousand clones, around nine tenths appearing once. Sequencing was performed on peripheral blood, taken in a trial of Ad26.COV2.S vaccine versus placebo. The source of these receptors is a person between 18 and 60 years old who received the Ad26.COV2.S COVID-19 vaccine or a placebo. Each CDR3 is given with its conserved first and last residue. The order of the fields is V gene, D gene, clone size, J gene, CDR3 protein, CDR3 DNA. D genes are given only for firm matches. Size tells how often a clone was seen (once, few, many) or the class of an expanded clone, and some rows leave it out.

v_call: TRBV9; d_call: .; clone_size: .; j_call: TRBJ2-1; cdr3_aa: CASSVPGNEQFF; cdr3_nt: TGTGCCAGCAGCGTCCCGGGCAATGAGCAGTTCTTC
v_call: TRBV11-3; d_call: .; clone_size: .; j_call: TRBJ1-1; cdr3_aa: CASSPGVHTEAFF; cdr3_nt: TGTGCCAGCAGCCCAGGGGTTCACACTGAAGCTTTCTTT
v_call: TRBV19; d_call: .; clone_size: few; j_call: TRBJ2-2; cdr3_aa: CASSARNTGELFF; cdr3_nt: TGTGCCAGTAGTGCGAGGAACACCGGGGAGCTGTTTTTT
v_call: TRBV5-6; d_call: .; clone_size: .; j_call: TRBJ1-2; cdr3_aa: CASSLDPIPYGYTF; cdr3_nt: TGTGCCAGCAGCTTGGACCCAATTCCTTATGGCTACACCTTC
v_call: TRBV27; d_call: .; clone_size: .; j_call: TRBJ1-4; cdr3_aa: CASLGVGMATNEKLFF; cdr3_nt: TGTGCCAGCCTAGGGGTTGGGATGGCAACTAATGAAAAACTGTTTTTT
v_call: TRBV3-1/TRBV3-2; d_call: TRBD2; clone_size: .; j_call: TRBJ2-7; cdr3_aa: CASSQAGRGLGMYEQYF; cdr3_nt: TGTGCCAGCAGCCAAGCCGGGAGGGGACTGGGAATGTACGAGCAGTACTTC
v_call: TRBV28; d_call: TRBD2; clone_size: .; j_call: TRBJ2-3; cdr3_aa: CASSLMGLAADTQYF; cdr3_nt: TGTGCCAGCAGTTTAATGGGACTAGCCGCGGATACGCAGTATTTT
v_call: TRBV7-9; d_call: .; clone_size: few; j_call: TRBJ2-7; cdr3_aa: CASSTEGSSYEQYF; cdr3_nt: TGTGCCAGCAGCACAGAGGGCAGCTCCTACGAGCAGTACTTC
v_call: TRBV28; d_call: .; clone_size: .; j_call: TRBJ2-5; cdr3_aa: CASRPPGETQYF; cdr3_nt: TGTGCCAGCAGGCCCCCGGGGGAGACCCAGTACTTC
v_call: TRBV7-9; d_call: .; clone_size: once; j_call: TRBJ2-1; cdr3_aa: CASSLLDPNYNEQFF; cdr3_nt: TGTGCCAGCAGCTTATTGGACCCTAATTACAATGAGCAGTTCTTC
v_call: TRBV11-2; d_call: TRBD2; clone_size: .; j_call: TRBJ2-5; cdr3_aa: CASSSRLAGVGETQYF; cdr3_nt: TGTGCCAGCAGCTCCCGACTAGCGGGGGTGGGGGAGACCCAGTACTTC
v_call: TRBV7-2; d_call: .; clone_size: .; j_call: TRBJ2-1; cdr3_aa: CASSLAPGLEQFF; cdr3_nt: TGTGCCAGCAGCTTAGCCCCCGGACTAGAGCAGTTCTTC
v_call: TRBV30; d_call: .; clone_size: .; j_call: TRBJ2-3; cdr3_aa: CAWSMGITDTQYF; cdr3_nt: TGTGCCTGGAGTATGGGGATCACAGATACGCAGTATTTT
v_call: TRBV9; d_call: .; clone_size: .; j_call: TRBJ2-3; cdr3_aa: CASSVVVNTDTQYF; cdr3_nt: TGTGCCAGCAGCGTAGTGGTAAACACAGATACGCAGTATTTT
v_call: TRBV16; d_call: .; clone_size: .; j_call: TRBJ2-7; cdr3_aa: CASSQSQTVAYEQYF; cdr3_nt: TGTGCCAGCAGCCAATCGCAAACAGTGGCCTACGAGCAGTACTTC
v_call: TRBV11-3; d_call: .; clone_size: .; j_call: TRBJ2-1; cdr3_aa: CASSRTQGGGYNEQFF; cdr3_nt: TGTGCCAGCAGTCGAACCCAAGGTGGGGGCTACAATGAGCAGTTCTTC
v_call: TRBV6-2/TRBV6-3; d_call: .; clone_size: .; j_call: TRBJ2-7; cdr3_aa: CASSSGFSEQYF; cdr3_nt: TGTGCCAGCAGCTCTGGCTTCTCCGAGCAGTACTTC
v_call: TRBV11-1; d_call: TRBD1; clone_size: .; j_call: TRBJ2-5; cdr3_aa: CASSLTGAGWTQYF; cdr3_nt: TGTGCCAGCAGCTTGACAGGGGCCGGGTGGACCCAGTACTTC
v_call: TRBV7-9; d_call: .; clone_size: .; j_call: TRBJ2-1; cdr3_aa: CASSPLGDEQFF; cdr3_nt: TGTGCCAGCAGCCCCCTGGGGGATGAGCAGTTCTTC
v_call: TRBV29-1; d_call: TRBD2; clone_size: .; j_call: TRBJ2-1; cdr3_aa: CSVERGVSYNEQFF; cdr3_nt: TGCAGCGTTGAACGGGGGGTCTCCTACAATGAGCAGTTCTTC
v_call: TRBV7-9; d_call: TRBD1; clone_size: once; j_call: TRBJ1-3; cdr3_aa: CASSLSAGGLGNTIYF; cdr3_nt: TGTGCCAGCAGCTTATCCGCAGGGGGCTTAGGAAACACCATATATTTT
v_call: TRBV12-5; d_call: .; clone_size: .; j_call: TRBJ1-1; cdr3_aa: CASAWTDYTEAFF; cdr3_nt: TGTGCTAGTGCCTGGACGGATTACACTGAAGCTTTCTTT
v_call: TRBV6-2/TRBV6-3; d_call: .; clone_size: .; j_call: TRBJ1-2; cdr3_aa: CASSYAGGFNYGYTF; cdr3_nt: TGTGCCAGCAGTTACGCTGGGGGCTTTAACTATGGCTACACCTTC
v_call: TRBV19; d_call: .; clone_size: .; j_call: TRBJ2-1; cdr3_aa: CASNKGASVSSYNEQFF; cdr3_nt: TGTGCCAGTAACAAAGGGGCCTCGGTGAGCTCCTACAATGAGCAGTTCTTC
v_call: TRBV15; d_call: .; clone_size: .; j_call: TRBJ1-5; cdr3_aa: CATSRDLSNQPQHF; cdr3_nt: TGTGCCACCAGCAGAGATCTAAGCAATCAGCCCCAGCATTTT
v_call: TRBV7-2; d_call: .; clone_size: .; j_call: TRBJ2-5; cdr3_aa: CASSPANSETQYF; cdr3_nt: TGTGCCAGCAGCCCAGCGAACTCCGAGACCCAGTACTTC
v_call: TRBV6-2/TRBV6-3; d_call: .; clone_size: .; j_call: TRBJ2-7; cdr3_aa: CASSYSAEQYF; cdr3_nt: TGTGCCAGCAGTTACTCCGCCGAGCAGTACTTC
v_call: TRBV6-5; d_call: TRBD1; clone_size: once; j_call: TRBJ2-1; cdr3_aa: CASSRTGYNEQFF; cdr3_nt: TGTGCCAGCAGTCGGACAGGCTACAATGAGCAGTTCTTC
v_call: TRBV10-3; d_call: TRBD1; clone_size: .; j_call: TRBJ1-2; cdr3_aa: CAISEGQAHGYTF; cdr3_nt: TGTGCCATCAGTGAAGGACAGGCCCACGGCTACACCTTC